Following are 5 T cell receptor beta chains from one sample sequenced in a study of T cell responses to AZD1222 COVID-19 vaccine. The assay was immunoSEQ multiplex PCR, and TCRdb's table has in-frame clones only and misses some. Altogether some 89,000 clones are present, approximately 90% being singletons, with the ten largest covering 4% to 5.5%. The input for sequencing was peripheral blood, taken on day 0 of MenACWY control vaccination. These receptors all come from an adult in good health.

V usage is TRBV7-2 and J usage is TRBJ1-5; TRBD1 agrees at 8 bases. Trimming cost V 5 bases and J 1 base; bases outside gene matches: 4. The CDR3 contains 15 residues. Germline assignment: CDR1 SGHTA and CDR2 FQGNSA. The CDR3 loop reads CASSETGDSNQPQHF. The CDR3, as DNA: TGTGCCAGCAGCGAGACAGGGGACAGCAATCAGCCCCAGCATTTT. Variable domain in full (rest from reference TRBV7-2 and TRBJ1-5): GAGVSQSPSNKVTEKGKDVELRCDPISGHTALYWYRQSLGQGLEFLIYFQGNSAPDKSGLPSDRFSAERTGGSVSTLTIQRTQQEDSAVYLCASSETGDSNQPQHFGDGTRLSIL.

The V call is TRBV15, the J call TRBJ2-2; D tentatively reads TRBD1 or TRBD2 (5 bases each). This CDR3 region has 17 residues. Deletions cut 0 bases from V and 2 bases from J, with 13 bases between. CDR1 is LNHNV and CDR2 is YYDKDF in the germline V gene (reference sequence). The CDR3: CATSRDGDRLNTGELFF. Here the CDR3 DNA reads TGTGCCACCAGCAGAGATGGGGACCGACTCAACACCGGGGAGCTGTTTTTT.

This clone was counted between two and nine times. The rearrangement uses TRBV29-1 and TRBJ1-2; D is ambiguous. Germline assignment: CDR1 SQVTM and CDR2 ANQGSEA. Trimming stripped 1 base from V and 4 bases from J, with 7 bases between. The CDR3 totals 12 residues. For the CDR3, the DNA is TGCAGCGTTGAAGGTCTGACCTATGGCTACACCTTC. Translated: CSVEGLTYGYTF.

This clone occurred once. The DNA of the CDR3 is TGTGCCAGTAGTGTCAGGGGGCAGACAGATACGCAGTATTTT. It yields the protein CASSVRGQTDTQYF. This chain connects TRBV19 to TRBJ2-3; 8 bases line up with TRBD1. Germline V lookup: CDR1 LNHDA, CDR2 SQIVND (reference sequence). Trimming took 5 bases from V and 3 from J; bases not matched to a gene: 4. The CDR3 is 14 residues long.

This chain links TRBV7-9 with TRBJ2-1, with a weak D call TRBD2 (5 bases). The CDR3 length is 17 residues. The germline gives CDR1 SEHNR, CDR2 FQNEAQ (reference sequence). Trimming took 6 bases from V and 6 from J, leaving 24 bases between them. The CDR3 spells CASSRGSASRNGNEQFF. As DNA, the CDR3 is TGTGCCAGCAGTCGAGGCTCGGCTAGCCGGAATGGCAATGAGCAGTTCTTC.